The 15 T cell receptor beta chains in this list originate from one sample, sequenced in a study of spatial heterogeneity in lung cancer. Time point described: blood at routine non-recurrence follow-up after resection. From tumor, nontumor lung or frozen PBMC, whole RNA was taken unsorted for sequencing. TCRdb re-analysed the 5' RACE reads in MiXCR, keeping a single row per CDR3 protein. Of more than 25,000 distinct CDR3 sequences listed, about 6.3% are singletons. This material consisted of PBMCs, taken at follow-up. Receptors were obtained from a male donor with early-stage non-small cell lung cancer.

The chain employs TRBV6-5 and TRBJ2-7; 8 bases align to TRBD1. Per germline, CDR1 MNHEY and CDR2 SVGAGI. CDR3 size: 15 residues. The ends lost 5 bases at V and 1 base at J; junction bases unmatched: 7. The CDR3 loop reads CASSPGTGQSYEQYF. The DNA of the CDR3 is TGTGCCAGCAGTCCCGGGACAGGACAATCCTACGAGCAGTACTTC.

The rearrangement links TRBV7-6 to TRBJ2-3, with D unresolved. V was trimmed by 4 bases and J by 2 bases, leaving 13 bases between them. Germline loops: CDR1 SGHVS, CDR2 FNYEAQ. There are 15 residues in the CDR3. CDR3 protein: CASSSAFSFTDTQYF. DNA of the CDR3: TGTGCCAGCAGCTCTGCCTTCTCGTTCACAGATACGCAGTATTTT.

This clonotype has at least ten counts. The chain links TRBV19 to TRBJ2-3; D is unresolved. The germline V gene encodes CDR1 LNHDA and CDR2 SQIVND (reference sequence). This CDR3 region has 14 residues. Trimming removed 10 bases from V and 1 base from J, with 15 bases in between. Here the CDR3 reads CATRGVGRTDTQYF. CDR3 sequence (DNA): TGTGCCACCCGAGGCGTGGGTCGCACAGATACGCAGTATTTT.

This clonotype was seen repeatedly, ten times or more. CDR3 DNA: TGTGCCAGCAGTTTACAACTTGATGGGGGTGGCTACACCTTC. Its translation is CASSLQLDGGGYTF. The chain employs TRBV12-3 or TRBV12-4 and TRBJ1-2; perhaps TRBD1 as D (5 bases). CDR3 size: 14 residues. Between the trimmed V and J ends, which lost 2 bases and 7 bases, there was a span of 14 bases.

This clonotype was counted ten times or more. This chain links TRBV6-1 with TRBJ1-5; D is possibly TRBD1 (6 bases). The ends were cut back, 1 base at V and 7 bases at J, with 14 bases in the middle. Germline V gene data show CDR1 as MNHNS and CDR2 as SASEGT. The length of the CDR3 is 15 residues. CDR3 bases: TGTGCCAGCAGTGAAGGGACGGACAGCAGGCAGCCCCAGCATTTT. Translating it yields CASSEGTDSRQPQHF.

The chain carries TRBV10-3 and TRBJ2-3, with TRBD1 matching over 9 bases. The germline gives CDR1 ENHRY, CDR2 SYGVKD. Trimming cost V 3 bases and J 1 base; bases outside gene matches: 5. The CDR3 totals 16 residues. CDR3 DNA: TGTGCCATCAGTGAACAGGGGGCTAGGGGCACAGATACGCAGTATTTT. Translation gives CAISEQGARGTDTQYF.

This clonotype was observed a handful of times. The chain is built from TRBV2 and TRBJ2-2; the D is unclear. V gave up 2 bases and J gave up 4 bases, with 5 bases separating them. The CDR3 sequence is 13 residues long. Germline V CDR1 and CDR2: SNHLY, FYNNEI. In DNA form, the CDR3 reads TGTGCCAGCAGTGAACGTGGCACCGGGGAGCTGTTTTTT. Its protein is CASSERGTGELFF.

There are many counts of this clonotype. The CDR3 DNA is TGTGCCACCAGTGAAGGGGGAATGAACACTGAAGCTTTCTTT. Translating it yields CATSEGGMNTEAFF. The V call is TRBV24-1, the J call TRBJ1-1, with D perhaps TRBD1 (6 bases). The CDR3 loop spans 14 amino acids. Germline CDR1 and CDR2: KGHDR and SFDVKD. Trimming shortened V by 4 bases and J by 0 bases, and 8 bases separated the two germline ends.

The chain recombines TRBV7-8 with TRBJ2-2; 12 positions agree with TRBD2. Germline values: CDR1 SGHVS, CDR2 FQNEAQ. The CDR3 runs 16 residues. After removal of 5 bases from V and 6 bases from J, the junction contained 7 bases not matched to a gene. Here the CDR3 DNA reads TGTGCCAGCAGCATTCGGCTAGCGGGAGGGGCCGGGGAGCTGTTTTTT. Residues: CASSIRLAGGAGELFF. The full variable domain, completed using reference TRBV7-8 and TRBJ2-2, is GAGVSQSPRYKVAKRGQDVALRCDPISGHVSLFWYQQALGQGPEFLTYFQNEAQLDKSGLPSDRFFAERPEGSVSTLKIQRTQQEDSAVYLCASSIRLAGGAGELFFGEGSRLTVL.

This chain connects TRBV12-3 or TRBV12-4 to TRBJ2-3; D unresolved. The CDR3 extends over 12 amino acids. Trimming left V 6 bases short and J 1 base short, with 5 bases between. The CDR3 spells CASRPGTDTQYF. CDR3 DNA: TGTGCCAGCAGACCAGGCACAGATACGCAGTATTTT.

J is TRBJ2-3 and V is TRBV9, with 12 bases identical to TRBD2. The CDR3 loop spans 18 amino acids. Germline V lookup: CDR1 SGDLS, CDR2 YYNGEE. Trimming took 4 bases from V and 2 from J; bases not matched to a gene: 11. CDR3 in amino acids: CASSPRLAGEEVTDTQYF. The DNA for the CDR3 is TGTGCCAGCAGCCCCCGACTAGCGGGAGAGGAGGTCACAGATACGCAGTATTTT.

This clonotype occurred a few times. V usage is TRBV2 and J usage is TRBJ2-5; D gene uncertain. Trimming cost V 1 base and J 5 bases, with 14 bases left between them. The CDR3 runs to 15 residues. Germline V gene sequence: CDR1 SNHLY, CDR2 FYNNEI. CDR3: CASSEVGLQEETQYF. Written as DNA, the CDR3 is TGTGCCAGCAGTGAAGTGGGGTTACAAGAGGAGACCCAGTACTTC.

This clonotype appeared many times. V and J are TRBV23-1 and TRBJ2-6; D may be TRBD1 (6 bases). Being an ORF, TRBV23-1 has a function that is uncertain. The CDR3 loop spans 16 amino acids. Trimming pared 8 bases from V and 2 bases from J, leaving 16 bases between. This chain's CDR3 is CASEKVRGAGANVLTF. CDR3 nucleotides: TGCGCCAGCGAAAAGGTCAGGGGAGCTGGGGCCAACGTCCTGACTTTC.

This clonotype was picked up many times. The rearrangement links TRBV11-3 to TRBJ2-3; weak D call: TRBD1 (5 bases). Trimming stripped 3 bases from V and 0 bases from J, with 10 bases between. Germline V lookup: CDR1 SGHNT, CDR2 YENEEA. This CDR3 has 15 residues. Here the CDR3 DNA reads TGTGCCAGCAGCTTCCGACAGATGAGCACAGATACGCAGTATTTT. This sequence encodes CASSFRQMSTDTQYF.

This clonotype was seen at least ten times. V and J are TRBV10-3 and TRBJ1-1; no clear D. CDR3 length: 11 residues. CDR1 ENHRY and CDR2 SYGVKD come from the germline V gene. Trimming took off 10 bases at V and 1 base at J, with 7 bases between the two ends. The CDR3 DNA follows: TGTGCCACCGCCGAGAACACTGAAGCTTTCTTT. The encoded protein is CATAENTEAFF.